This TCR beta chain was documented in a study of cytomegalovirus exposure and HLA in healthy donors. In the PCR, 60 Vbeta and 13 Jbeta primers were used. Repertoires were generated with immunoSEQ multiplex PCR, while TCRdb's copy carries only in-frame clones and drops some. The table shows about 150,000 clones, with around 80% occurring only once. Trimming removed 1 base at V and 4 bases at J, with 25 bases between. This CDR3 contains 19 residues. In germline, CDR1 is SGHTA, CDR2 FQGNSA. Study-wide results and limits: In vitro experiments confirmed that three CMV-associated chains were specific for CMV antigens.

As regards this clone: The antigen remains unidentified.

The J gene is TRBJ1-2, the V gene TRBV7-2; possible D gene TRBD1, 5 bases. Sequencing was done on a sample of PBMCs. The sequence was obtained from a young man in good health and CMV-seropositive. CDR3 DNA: TGTGCCAGCAGCTTAGTCCCTCCTTCGAAGGCAGGGAACCCCTATGGCTACACCTTC. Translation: CASSLVPPSKAGNPYGYTF.